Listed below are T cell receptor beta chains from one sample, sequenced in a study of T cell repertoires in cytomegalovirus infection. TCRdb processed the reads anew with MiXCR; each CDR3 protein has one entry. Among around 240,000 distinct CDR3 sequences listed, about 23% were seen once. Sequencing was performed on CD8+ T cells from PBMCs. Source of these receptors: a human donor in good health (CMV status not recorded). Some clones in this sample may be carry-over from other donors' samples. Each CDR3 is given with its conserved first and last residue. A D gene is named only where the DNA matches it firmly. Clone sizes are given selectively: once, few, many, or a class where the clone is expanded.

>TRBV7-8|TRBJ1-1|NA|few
TGTGCCAGCAGCTTAGGGCTCCGACCCCCGGAAGCTTTCTTT
CASSLGLRPPEAFF
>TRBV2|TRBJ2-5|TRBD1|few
TGTGCCAGCAGTTTACAGGGGATCCAAGAGACCCAGTACTTC
CASSLQGIQETQYF
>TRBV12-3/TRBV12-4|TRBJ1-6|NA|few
TGTGCCAGCAGTCCTTCCTACAATTCACCCCTCCACTTT
CASSPSYNSPLHF
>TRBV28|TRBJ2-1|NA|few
TGTGCCAGCAGTTTCTATTCCGGTAGCTCCTACAATGAGCAGTTCTTC
CASSFYSGSSYNEQFF
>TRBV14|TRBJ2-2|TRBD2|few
TGTGCCAGCAGCCAAGATAATATAGCGGGGAACACCGGGGAGCTGTTTTTT
CASSQDNIAGNTGELFF
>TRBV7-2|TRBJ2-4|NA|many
TGTGCCAGCAGCTCCCCCCCCGGGAACATTCAGTACTTC
CASSSPPGNIQYF
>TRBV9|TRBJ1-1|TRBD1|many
TGTGCCAGCAGCGCTGAACAGGGGTGGACTGAAGCTTTCTTT
CASSAEQGWTEAFF
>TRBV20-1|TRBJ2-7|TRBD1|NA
TGCAGTGCGCGGACAGGATACTCCTACGAGCAGTACTTC
CSARTGYSYEQYF
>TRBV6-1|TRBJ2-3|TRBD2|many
TGTGCCAGCAGTGAGAGGTCTAGCGGCCACACAGATACGCAGTATTTT
CASSERSSGHTDTQYF
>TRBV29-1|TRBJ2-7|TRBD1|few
TGCAGCGTCTCAGGGGGCTACGAGCAGTACTTC
CSVSGGYEQYF
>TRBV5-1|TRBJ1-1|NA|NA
TGCGCCAGCAGCCCGCTGCTCCGATGGGGCACTGAAGCTTTCTTT
CASSPLLRWGTEAFF
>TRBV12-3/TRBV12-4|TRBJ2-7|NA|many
TGTGCCAGCAGTTTGGTCCGGGACTTCTCCTACGAGCAGTACTTC
CASSLVRDFSYEQYF
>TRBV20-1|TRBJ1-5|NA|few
TGCAGTGCTAGGATTGCCCCCGGCAGGGATAGCAATCAGCCCCAGCATTTT
CSARIAPGRDSNQPQHF
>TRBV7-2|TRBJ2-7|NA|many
TGTGCCAGCAGCTTAACTTTGGGTAGCGGATACGAGCAGTACTTC
CASSLTLGSGYEQYF
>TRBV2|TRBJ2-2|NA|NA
TGTGCCAGCAGTGACCGGGGATGGGAGCTGTTTTTT
CASSDRGWELFF
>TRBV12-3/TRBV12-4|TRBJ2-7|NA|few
TGTGCCAGCAGTTTCATTAGGTCCCCCTACGAGCAGTACTTC
CASSFIRSPYEQYF
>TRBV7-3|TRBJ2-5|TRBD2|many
TGTGCCAGCAGCTTAAGGTCTAGCGGCGTTCAAGAGACCCAGTACTTC
CASSLRSSGVQETQYF
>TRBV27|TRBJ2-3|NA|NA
TGTGCCAGCAGCGGGGTAGGGGTTCACTCGACAGATACGCAGTATTTT
CASSGVGVHSTDTQYF
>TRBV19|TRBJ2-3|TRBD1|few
TGTGCCAGTAGTCCCGGGACAGGGACCTGGGATACGCAGTATTTT
CASSPGTGTWDTQYF
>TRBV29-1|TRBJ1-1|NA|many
TGCAGCGTTCCTACGGACAGTCGCCTGGCTTTCTTT
CSVPTDSRLAFF
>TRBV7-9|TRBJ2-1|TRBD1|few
TGTGCCAGCAGCTCCAACGACCACGGTGGACAGGGTTGGAATGAGCAGTTCTTC
CASSSNDHGGQGWNEQFF
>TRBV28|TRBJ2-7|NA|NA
TGTGCCAGCCTGGCGGCCAGCTCCTACGAGCAGTACTTC
CASLAASSYEQYF
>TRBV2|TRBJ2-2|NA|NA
TGTGCCAGCAGTGAAGGACCCCCCATTGAATCCGGGGAGCTGTTTTTT
CASSEGPPIESGELFF
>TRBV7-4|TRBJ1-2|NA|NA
TGTGCCAGCAAACCGGGGTATCTGGACTATGGCTTCACCTTC
CASKPGYLDYGFTF
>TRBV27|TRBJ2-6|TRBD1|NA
TGTGCCAGCAGAGAATTTCCGGGACAGGGGGACTCTGGGGCCAACGTCCTGACTTTC
CASREFPGQGDSGANVLTF
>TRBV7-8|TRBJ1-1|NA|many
TGTGCCAGCAGCTTAGCGGGACCGAACACTGAAGCTTTCTTT
CASSLAGPNTEAFF
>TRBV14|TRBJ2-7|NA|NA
TGTGCCAGCGGTAAGACGCTAGCCTACGAGCAGTACTTC
CASGKTLAYEQYF
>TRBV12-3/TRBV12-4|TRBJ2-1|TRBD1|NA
TGTGCCAGCCCCCCCGCAAAGGACAGGGGGCCCAATGAGCAGTTCTTC
CASPPAKDRGPNEQFF
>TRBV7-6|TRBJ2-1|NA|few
TGTGCCAGCAGCTTAGCGTTCGAAGGGGATGAGCAGTTCTTC
CASSLAFEGDEQFF
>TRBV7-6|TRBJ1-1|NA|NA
TGTGCCAGCAGCTTCGAATCACCATACCGGGACACTGAAGCTTTCTTT
CASSFESPYRDTEAFF
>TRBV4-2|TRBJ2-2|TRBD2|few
TGTGCCAGCAGCCAAGATAGTTTAGCGGGGGGGCCGAGGACCGGGGAGCTGTTTTTT
CASSQDSLAGGPRTGELFF
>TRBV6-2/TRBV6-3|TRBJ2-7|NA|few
TGTGCCAGCAGTTACGAGGGGGCCTACGAGCAGTACTTC
CASSYEGAYEQYF
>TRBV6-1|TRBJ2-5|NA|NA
TGTGCCAGCAGCGGCATTTTCCAAGAGACCCAGTACTTC
CASSGIFQETQYF
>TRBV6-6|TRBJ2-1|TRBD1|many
TGTGCCAGCAGTTACGGACAGGGGGCCTACAATGAGCAGTTCTTC
CASSYGQGAYNEQFF
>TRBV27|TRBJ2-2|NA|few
TGTGCATCAGAGAGGGCCGGGGAGCTGTTTTTT
CASERAGELFF
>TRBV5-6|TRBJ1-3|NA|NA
TGTGCCAGCAGCTTGGTTCGGGGACCGTCTGGAAACACCATATATTTT
CASSLVRGPSGNTIYF
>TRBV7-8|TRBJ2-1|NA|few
TGTGCCAGCAGCTCCTTCCCGGACGATGAGCAGTTCTTC
CASSSFPDDEQFF
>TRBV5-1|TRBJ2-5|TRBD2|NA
TGCGCCAGCAGCCGTATAGCGGGGTCAGGAGAGACCCAGTACTTC
CASSRIAGSGETQYF
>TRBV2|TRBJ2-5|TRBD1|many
TGTGCCAGCCTCCGCGGGACAGGGTTTGGAGAGACCCAGTACTTC
CASLRGTGFGETQYF
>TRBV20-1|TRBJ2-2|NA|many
TGCAGTGCTAGTAGCCCCCTTAAGTCCGGGGAGCTGTTTTTT
CSASSPLKSGELFF
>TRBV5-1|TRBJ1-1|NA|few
TGCGCCATCTCGAACAGGGAGGGGAACACTGAAGCTTTCTTT
CAISNREGNTEAFF